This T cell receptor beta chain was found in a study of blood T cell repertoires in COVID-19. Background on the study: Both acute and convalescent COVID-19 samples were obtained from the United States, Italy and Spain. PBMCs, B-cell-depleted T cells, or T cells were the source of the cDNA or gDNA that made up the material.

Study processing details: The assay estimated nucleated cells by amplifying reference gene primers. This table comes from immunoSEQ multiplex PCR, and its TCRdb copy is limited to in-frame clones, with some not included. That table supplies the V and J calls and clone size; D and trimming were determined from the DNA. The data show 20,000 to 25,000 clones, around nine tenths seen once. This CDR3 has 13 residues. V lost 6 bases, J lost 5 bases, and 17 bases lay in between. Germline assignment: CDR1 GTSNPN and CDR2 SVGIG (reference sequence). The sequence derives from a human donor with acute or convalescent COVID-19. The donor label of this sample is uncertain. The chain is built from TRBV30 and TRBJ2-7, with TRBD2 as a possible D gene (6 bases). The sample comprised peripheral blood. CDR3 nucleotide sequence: TGTGCCTGCCCTTCGGTGGGCGGGAACGAGCAGTACTTC. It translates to CACPSVGGNEQYF.